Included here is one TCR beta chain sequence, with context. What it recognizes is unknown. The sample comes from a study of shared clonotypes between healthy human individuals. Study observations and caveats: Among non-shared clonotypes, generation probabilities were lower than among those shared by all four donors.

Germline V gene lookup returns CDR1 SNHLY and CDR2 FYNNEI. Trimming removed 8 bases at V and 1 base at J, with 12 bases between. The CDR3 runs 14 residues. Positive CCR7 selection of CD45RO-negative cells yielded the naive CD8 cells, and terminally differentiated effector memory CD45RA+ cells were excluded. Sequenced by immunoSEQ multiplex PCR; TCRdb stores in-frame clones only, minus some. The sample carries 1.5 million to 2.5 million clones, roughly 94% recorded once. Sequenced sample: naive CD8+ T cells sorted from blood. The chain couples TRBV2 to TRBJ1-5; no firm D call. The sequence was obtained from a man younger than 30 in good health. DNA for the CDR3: TGTGCCAGCGGCCGCTTAGCGAGCAATCAGCCCCAGCATTTT. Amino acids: CASGRLASNQPQHF.